The 14 T cell receptor beta chains presented below share a single source sample, sequenced in a study of cytomegalovirus exposure and HLA in healthy donors. The primer mix had 60 Vbeta and 13 Jbeta primers. The repertoire was sequenced with immunoSEQ multiplex PCR; TCRdb's copy has only in-frame clones and lacks some. The sample shows approximately 59,000 clones, 60% to 80% of them seen only once. The sequenced sample consisted of PBMCs. Receptors originate from a man aged 40-49 years in good health and CMV-seropositive.

The table lists this clone with many counts. The chain has TRBV27 and TRBJ1-1; a weak D match, TRBD1 (6 bases). This CDR3 is 14 amino acids long. Per germline, CDR1 MNHEY and CDR2 SMNVEV (reference sequence). V lost 6 bases and J 5 bases, leaving 16 bases between the germline ends. Written as DNA, the CDR3 is TGTGCCAGCAGCCTTGTGGGGGGGCATACTGAAGCTTTCTTT. Translation gives CASSLVGGHTEAFF.

The chain uses TRBV6-5 and TRBJ1-6; D ambiguous. Trimming left V 6 bases short and J 7 bases short, with 10 bases between. Germline V gene sequence: CDR1 MNHEY, CDR2 SVGAGI. CDR3 length equals 13 residues. The CDR3 is CASSPGNNSPLHF. CDR3 sequence (DNA): TGTGCCAGCAGCCCGGGGAACAATTCACCCCTCCACTTT.

In DNA form, the CDR3 reads TGTGCCAGCAGCTTAGGGACAGGGAATGGCTACACCTTC. It encodes CASSLGTGNGYTF. This chain connects TRBV7-3 to TRBJ1-2; 9 nucleotides align to TRBD1. The CDR3 runs to 13 residues. The germline V gene has CDR1 SGHTA and CDR2 FQGTGA. With 2 bases clipped from V and 6 bases from J, the junction kept 1 base outside the gene matches. Looking up the rest from reference TRBV7-3 and TRBJ1-2 gives the full variable domain: GAGVSQTPSNKVTEKGKYVELRCDPISGHTALYWYRQSLGQGPEFLIYFQGTGAADDSGLPNDRFFAVRPEGSVSTLKIQRTERGDSAVYLCASSLGTGNGYTFGSGTRLTVV.

The chain carries TRBV29-1 and TRBJ2-1; a possible D gene is TRBD2 (7 bases). Germline V gene data show CDR1 as SQVTM and CDR2 as ANQGSEA. The CDR3 is 14 residues long. The ends were cut back, 7 bases at V and 6 bases at J, with 19 bases in the middle. The CDR3 DNA is TGCAGCGCACTCCGGCACGGGGGGCTCAATGAGCAGTTCTTC. Protein product: CSALRHGGLNEQFF.

The chain carries TRBV14 and TRBJ2-5, with D perhaps TRBD1 (5 bases). Germline V gene sequence: CDR1 SGHDN, CDR2 FVKESK. The V gene lost 4 bases and the J gene lost 1 base, with 10 bases spanning the gap. This CDR3 region has 14 residues. The CDR3 here is CASSPGHFQETQYF. CDR3 nucleotide sequence: TGTGCCAGCAGCCCCGGACATTTCCAAGAGACCCAGTACTTC.

This clone has more than one count but fewer than ten. The V gene is TRBV4-1, the J gene TRBJ2-2; 11 nucleotides line up with TRBD2. The CDR3 totals 18 residues. Germline loops: CDR1 MGHRA, CDR2 YSYEKL. V shed 4 bases, J shed 5 bases, and the junction held 12 bases outside the gene matches. In nucleotides, the CDR3 is TGCGCCAGCAGCCTCGAAGGGCTAGCGGGGGGTGGGACCGGGGAGCTGTTTTTT. Amino acid sequence: CASSLEGLAGGGTGELFF.

The chain is built from TRBV29-1 and TRBJ2-5; D might be TRBD2 (5 bases). From germline, CDR1 is SQVTM and CDR2 ANQGSEA. V was shortened by 4 bases and J by 5 bases, with 8 bases between the two germline ends. The CDR3 contains 11 residues. This CDR3 is CSVVRAETQYF. Written as DNA, the CDR3 is TGCAGCGTTGTGCGGGCGGAGACCCAGTACTTC.

The chain couples TRBV29-1 to TRBJ2-7; possibly TRBD1 for D (6 bases). The germline V gene encodes CDR1 SQVTM and CDR2 ANQGSEA. V dropped 7 bases and J dropped 4 bases, with 14 bases sitting between them. This CDR3 contains 12 residues. Here the CDR3 reads CSARGFGYEQYF. DNA of the CDR3: TGCAGCGCGAGGGGGTTTGGGTACGAGCAGTACTTC.

The CDR3 DNA is TGCAGCGTAGGACTAGTCGGTCAAGAGACCCAGTACTTC. Translated: CSVGLVGQETQYF. This rearrangement joins TRBV29-1 to TRBJ2-5; 7 bases are a match to TRBD2. Germline CDR1 SQVTM, CDR2 ANQGSEA. The CDR3 covers 13 residues. V lost 6 bases and J lost 2; bases outside the gene matches: 6. Variable domain in full (rest from reference TRBV29-1 and TRBJ2-5): SAVISQKPSRDICQRGTSLTIQCQVDSQVTMMFWYRQQPGQSLTLIATANQGSEATYESGFVIDKFPISRPNLTFSTLTVSNMSPEDSSIYLCSVGLVGQETQYFGPGTRLLVL.

This clone was recorded once. This rearrangement joins TRBV7-2 to TRBJ2-3; TRBD2 matches at 8 bases. The CDR3 has 16 amino acids. CDR1 and CDR2 from the germline V gene are SGHTA and FQGNSA. The junction had 10 bases not matched to a gene; V was cut back by 5 bases and J by 3 bases. This CDR3 is CASSERGLAGTDTQYF. The CDR3 bases are TGTGCCAGCAGCGAGCGAGGGCTAGCGGGTACAGATACGCAGTATTTT.

This clone was observed a single time. The CDR3 spells CASSLLRGQSTGELFF. The CDR3 DNA is TGTGCCAGCAGCTTATTGCGGGGCCAAAGCACCGGGGAGCTGTTTTTT. The gene calls are TRBV11-1 and TRBJ2-2; D may be TRBD2 (6 bases). The V end lost 2 bases, the J end lost 4 bases, and 14 bases lay between the germline ends. Germline V gene lookup returns CDR1 SGHAT and CDR2 FQDESV (reference sequence). CDR3 length: 16 residues.

The V gene is TRBV18, the J gene TRBJ1-1; D is uncertain. The CDR3 is 14 amino acids. V gave up 2 bases and J gave up 4 bases, with 11 bases separating them. In germline, CDR1 is KGHSH, CDR2 LQKENI. CDR3 sequence reads: CASSPEGIGTEAFF. The DNA for the CDR3 is TGTGCCAGCTCACCAGAGGGTATTGGCACTGAAGCTTTCTTT. Supplemented by reference TRBV18 and TRBJ1-1, the full variable domain reads NAGVMQNPRHLVRRRGQEARLRCSPMKGHSHVYWYRQLPEEGLKFMVYLQKENIIDESGMPKERFSAEFPKEGPSILRIQQVVRGDSAAYFCASSPEGIGTEAFFGQGTRLTVV.

The chain is built from TRBV18 and TRBJ2-5; 7 bases line up with TRBD1. CDR1 and CDR2 from the germline V gene are KGHSH and LQKENI. The CDR3 extends over 17 amino acids. The V gene end was trimmed by 5 bases and the J gene end by 3 bases; junction bases not matched to a gene: 15. The CDR3 sequence: CASSGPRTGQRKETQYF. In nucleotides, the CDR3 is TGTGCCAGCTCAGGTCCACGTACGGGACAGCGCAAAGAGACCCAGTACTTC.

This clone was recorded once. The chain links TRBV29-1 to TRBJ1-1, with D perhaps matching TRBD1 (5 bases). Trimming removed 3 bases from V and 4 bases from J, with 12 bases in between. The CDR3 covers 13 residues. Germline lookup yields CDR1 SQVTM and CDR2 ANQGSEA. CDR3 protein: CSVELGEGTEAFF. The CDR3, as DNA: TGCAGCGTTGAGCTGGGGGAGGGCACTGAAGCTTTCTTT.